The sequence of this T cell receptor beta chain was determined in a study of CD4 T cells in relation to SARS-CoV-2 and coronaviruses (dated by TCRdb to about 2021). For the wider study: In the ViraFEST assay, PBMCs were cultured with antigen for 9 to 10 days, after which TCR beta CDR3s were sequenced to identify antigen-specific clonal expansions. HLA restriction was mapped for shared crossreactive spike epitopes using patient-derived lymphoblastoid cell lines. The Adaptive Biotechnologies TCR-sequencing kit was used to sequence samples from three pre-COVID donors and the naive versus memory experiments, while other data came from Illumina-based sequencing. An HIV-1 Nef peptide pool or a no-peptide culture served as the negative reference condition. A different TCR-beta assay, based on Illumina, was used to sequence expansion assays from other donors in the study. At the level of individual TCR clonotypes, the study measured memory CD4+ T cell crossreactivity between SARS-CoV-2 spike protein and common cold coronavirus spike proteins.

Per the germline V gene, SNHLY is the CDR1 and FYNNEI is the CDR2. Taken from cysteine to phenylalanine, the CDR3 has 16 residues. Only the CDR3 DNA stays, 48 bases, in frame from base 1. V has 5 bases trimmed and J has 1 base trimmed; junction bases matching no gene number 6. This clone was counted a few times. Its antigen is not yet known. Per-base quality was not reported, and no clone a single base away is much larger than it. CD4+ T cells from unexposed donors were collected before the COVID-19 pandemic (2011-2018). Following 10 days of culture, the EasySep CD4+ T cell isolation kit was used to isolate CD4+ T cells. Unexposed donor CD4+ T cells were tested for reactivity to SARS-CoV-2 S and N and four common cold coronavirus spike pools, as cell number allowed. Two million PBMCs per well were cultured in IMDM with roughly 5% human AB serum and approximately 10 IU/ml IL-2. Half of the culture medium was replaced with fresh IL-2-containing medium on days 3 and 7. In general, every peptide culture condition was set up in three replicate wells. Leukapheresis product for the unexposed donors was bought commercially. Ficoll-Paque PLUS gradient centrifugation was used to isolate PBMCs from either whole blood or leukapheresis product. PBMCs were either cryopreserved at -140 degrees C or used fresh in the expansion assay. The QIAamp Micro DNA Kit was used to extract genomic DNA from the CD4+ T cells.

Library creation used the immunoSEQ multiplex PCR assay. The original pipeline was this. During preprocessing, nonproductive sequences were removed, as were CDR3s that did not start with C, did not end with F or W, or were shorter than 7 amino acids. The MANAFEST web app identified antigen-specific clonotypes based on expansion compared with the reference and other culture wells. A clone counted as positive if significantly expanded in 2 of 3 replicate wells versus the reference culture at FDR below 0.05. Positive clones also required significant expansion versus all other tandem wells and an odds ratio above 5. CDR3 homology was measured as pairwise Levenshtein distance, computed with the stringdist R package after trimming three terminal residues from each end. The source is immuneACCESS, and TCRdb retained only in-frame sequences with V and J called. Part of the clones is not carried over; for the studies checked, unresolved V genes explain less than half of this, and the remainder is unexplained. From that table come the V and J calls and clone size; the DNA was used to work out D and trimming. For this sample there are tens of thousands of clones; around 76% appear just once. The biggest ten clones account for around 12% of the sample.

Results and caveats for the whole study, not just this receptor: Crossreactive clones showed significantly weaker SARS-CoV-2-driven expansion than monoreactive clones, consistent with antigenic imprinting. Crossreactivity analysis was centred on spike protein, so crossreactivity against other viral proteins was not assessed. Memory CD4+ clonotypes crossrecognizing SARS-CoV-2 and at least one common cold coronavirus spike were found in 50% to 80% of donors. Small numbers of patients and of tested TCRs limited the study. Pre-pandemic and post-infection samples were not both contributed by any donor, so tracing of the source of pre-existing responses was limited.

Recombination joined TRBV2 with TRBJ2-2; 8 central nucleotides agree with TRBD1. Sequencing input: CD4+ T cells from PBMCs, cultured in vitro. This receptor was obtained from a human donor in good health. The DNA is TGTGCCAGCAGTATCCAGGGGGCTAAGAACACCGGGGAGCTGTTTTTT. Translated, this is CASSIQGAKNTGELFF.